The entry below describes one TCR beta chain. The antigen is unknown. The CDR3 consists of 15 residues. Germline CDR1 is SGHNT and CDR2 is YYREEE (reference sequence). V lost 4 bases to trimming and J lost 5 bases; unmatched junction nucleotides: 10. This sample stems from a study of post-analysis software for immune sequencing data. At the level of the study: As for disease course, relapsing-remitting, secondary progressive and progressive-relapsing multiple sclerosis were all included.

Study observations and caveats: Samples sharing a preparation batch grouped tightly together when assessed by F measure. About five TRBV segments were more frequent in patients than controls; TRBV5-6, TRBV5-1 and TRBV20-1 belonged to this group. Multiple sclerosis was associated with a significant reduction in normalized Chao1 diversity relative to controls.

Tagging with unique molecular identifiers was a feature of the TCR beta cDNA libraries. Input of about 0.95 to 10 million T cells yielded 400,000 to 550,000 cDNA molecules. In TCRdb, the PCR reads were re-called with MiXCR into one record per CDR3 protein. The data contain under 900,000 distinct CDR3 sequences, under 70% of them singletons. Sequencing was done on a sample of blood. This sequence was found in a girl aged 10-17 years with multiple sclerosis. The chain joins TRBV5-4 to TRBJ1-2; 8 nucleotides match TRBD1. The CDR3 DNA sequence: TGTGCCAGCAGCCACGATCAGGGGGCGTTATATGGCTACACCTTC. It is translated as CASSHDQGALYGYTF.